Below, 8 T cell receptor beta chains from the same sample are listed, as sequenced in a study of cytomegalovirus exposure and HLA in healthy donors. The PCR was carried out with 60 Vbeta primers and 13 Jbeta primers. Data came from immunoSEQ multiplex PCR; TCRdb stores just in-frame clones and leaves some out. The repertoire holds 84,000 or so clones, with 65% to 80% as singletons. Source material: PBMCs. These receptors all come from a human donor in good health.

The CDR3: CASSDRGHSPLHF. CDR3 in DNA: TGTGCCAGCAGTGACAGGGGGCATTCACCCCTCCACTTT. This chain uses TRBV6-1 with TRBJ1-6; 8 nucleotides match TRBD1. This CDR3 has 13 amino acids. V dropped 3 bases and J dropped 8; count of bases not matched to a gene: 0. Germline values: CDR1 MNHNS, CDR2 SASEGT.

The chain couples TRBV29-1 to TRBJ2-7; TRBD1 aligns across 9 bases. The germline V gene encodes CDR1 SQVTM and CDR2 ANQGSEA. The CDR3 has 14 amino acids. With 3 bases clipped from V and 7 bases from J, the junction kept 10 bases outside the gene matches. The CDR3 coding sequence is TGCAGCGTTGAGCCCCTTACAGGGGGCGTAGAGCAGTACTTC. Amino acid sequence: CSVEPLTGGVEQYF.

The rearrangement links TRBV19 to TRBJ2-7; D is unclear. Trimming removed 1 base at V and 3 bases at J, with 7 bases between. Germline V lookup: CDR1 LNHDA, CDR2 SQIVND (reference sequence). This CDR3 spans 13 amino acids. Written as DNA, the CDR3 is TGTGCCAGTAGTATAGGGCCGGGCTACGAGCAGTACTTC. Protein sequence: CASSIGPGYEQYF. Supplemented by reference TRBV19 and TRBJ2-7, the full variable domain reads DGGITQSPKYLFRKEGQNVTLSCEQNLNHDAMYWYRQDPGQGLRLIYYSQIVNDFQKGDIAEGYSVSREKKESFPLTVTSAQKNPTAFYLCASSIGPGYEQYFGPGTRLTVT.

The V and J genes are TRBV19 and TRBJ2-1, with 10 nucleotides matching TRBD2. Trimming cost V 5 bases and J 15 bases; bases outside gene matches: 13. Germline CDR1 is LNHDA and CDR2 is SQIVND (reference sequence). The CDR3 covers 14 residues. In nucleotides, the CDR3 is TGTGCCAGTAGTCCCACAGCGGGGGGGGTTATCGTGTTCTTC. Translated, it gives CASSPTAGGVIVFF.

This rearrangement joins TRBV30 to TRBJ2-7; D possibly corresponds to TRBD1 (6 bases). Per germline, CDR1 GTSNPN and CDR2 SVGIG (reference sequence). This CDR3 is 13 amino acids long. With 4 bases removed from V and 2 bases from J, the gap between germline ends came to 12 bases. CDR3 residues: CAWTTDRTYEQYF. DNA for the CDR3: TGTGCCTGGACCACGGACAGAACCTACGAGCAGTACTTC.

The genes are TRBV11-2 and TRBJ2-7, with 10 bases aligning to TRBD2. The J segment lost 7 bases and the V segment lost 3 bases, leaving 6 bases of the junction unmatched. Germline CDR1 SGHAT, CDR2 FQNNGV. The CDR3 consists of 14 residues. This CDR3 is CASSFGTAGGEQYF. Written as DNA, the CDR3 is TGTGCCAGCAGCTTCGGGACAGCGGGGGGGGAGCAGTACTTC. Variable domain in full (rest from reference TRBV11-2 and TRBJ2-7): EAGVAQSPRYKIIEKRQSVAFWCNPISGHATLYWYQQILGQGPKLLIQFQNNGVVDDSQLPKDRFSAERLKGVDSTLKIQPAKLEDSAVYLCASSFGTAGGEQYFGPGTRLTVT.

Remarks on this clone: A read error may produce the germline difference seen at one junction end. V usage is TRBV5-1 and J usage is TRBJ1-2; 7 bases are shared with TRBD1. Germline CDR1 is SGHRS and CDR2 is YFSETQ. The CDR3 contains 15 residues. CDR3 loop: CASSRTGRGDYGYPF. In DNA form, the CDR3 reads TGCGCCAGCAGCCGGACAGGCAGGGGCGACTATGGCTACCCCTTC.

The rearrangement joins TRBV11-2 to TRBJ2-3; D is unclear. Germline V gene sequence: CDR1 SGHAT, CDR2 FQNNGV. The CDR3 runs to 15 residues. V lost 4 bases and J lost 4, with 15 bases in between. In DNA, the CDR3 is TGTGCCAGCAGCTCCATGACTGTAGCCGCAGATACGCAGTATTTT. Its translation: CASSSMTVAADTQYF.